This T cell receptor beta chain was retrieved from a study of cytomegalovirus exposure and HLA in healthy donors. To note about this clone: Antigen specificity is unknown.

Study-level points and caveats: Serostatus for CMV was the only available immune exposure information.

PCR employed 60 Vbeta and 13 Jbeta primers. Using immunoSEQ multiplex PCR, the repertoire was profiled, and TCRdb retains in-frame clones only, with some absent. The data hold 100,000 or so clones, with about 75% observed a single time. The receptor was derived from a man aged 25-40 years in good health and CMV-seropositive. The specimen was PBMCs.

The CDR3 sequence is CASSTQGHVNTEAFF. The CDR3 DNA is TGTGCCAGTAGTACACAGGGCCACGTTAACACTGAAGCTTTCTTT. V is TRBV19 and J is TRBJ1-1; weak D call: TRBD1 (6 bases). The germline V gene encodes CDR1 LNHDA and CDR2 SQIVND (reference sequence). V was cut by 4 bases and J by 2 bases, with 14 bases left in between. This CDR3 is 15 amino acids long.